This entry features one TCR beta chain sequence. The antigen is not known. The primer mix had 60 Vbeta and 13 Jbeta primers. Profiling relied on immunoSEQ multiplex PCR, and the TCRdb table lists in-frame clones only, not all of them. The table includes 95,000 or so clones, 81% detected once. The entry originates in a study of cytomegalovirus exposure and HLA in healthy donors. Study outcomes and limitations: Association of a missense DCLRE1C variant with TCR beta V- and J-gene trimming was reported in a later analysis.

Trimming took 1 base from V and 2 from J; bases not matched to a gene: 6. CDR3 length: 16 amino acids. The V gene's germline CDR1 is SGHTA and CDR2 FQGNSA. The receptor's source is a woman in her 70s in good health and CMV-seropositive. This sequence joins TRBV7-2 and TRBJ2-5, with 8 bases matching TRBD1. The sample taken for sequencing was PBMCs. The CDR3 bases are TGTGCCAGCAGCTTAGTCGGGACAGGAAATCAAGAGACCCAGTACTTC. The encoded protein is CASSLVGTGNQETQYF.